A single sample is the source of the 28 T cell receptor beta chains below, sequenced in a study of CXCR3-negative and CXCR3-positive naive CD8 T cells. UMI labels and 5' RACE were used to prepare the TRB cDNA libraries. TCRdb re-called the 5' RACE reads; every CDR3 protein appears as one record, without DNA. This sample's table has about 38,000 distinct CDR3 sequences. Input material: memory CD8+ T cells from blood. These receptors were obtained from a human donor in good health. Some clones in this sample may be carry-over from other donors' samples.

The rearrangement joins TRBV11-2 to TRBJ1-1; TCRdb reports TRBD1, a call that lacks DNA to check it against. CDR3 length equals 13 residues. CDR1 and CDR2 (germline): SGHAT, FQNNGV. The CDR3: CASSGGTGTEAFF.

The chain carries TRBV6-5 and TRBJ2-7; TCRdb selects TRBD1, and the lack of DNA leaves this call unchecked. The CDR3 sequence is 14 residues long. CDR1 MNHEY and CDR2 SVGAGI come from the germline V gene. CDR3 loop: CASSPGQGSYEQYF.

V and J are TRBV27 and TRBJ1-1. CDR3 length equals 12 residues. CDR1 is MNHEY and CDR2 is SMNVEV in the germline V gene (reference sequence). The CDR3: CAIGDGYTEAFF.

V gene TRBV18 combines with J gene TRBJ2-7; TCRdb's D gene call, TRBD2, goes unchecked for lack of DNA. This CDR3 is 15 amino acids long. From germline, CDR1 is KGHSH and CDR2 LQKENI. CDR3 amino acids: CASSPGTSQTYEQYF. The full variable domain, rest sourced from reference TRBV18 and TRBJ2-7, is NAGVMQNPRHLVRRRGQEARLRCSPMKGHSHVYWYRQLPEEGLKFMVYLQKENIIDESGMPKERFSAEFPKEGPSILRIQQVVRGDSAAYFCASSPGTSQTYEQYFGPGTRLTVT.

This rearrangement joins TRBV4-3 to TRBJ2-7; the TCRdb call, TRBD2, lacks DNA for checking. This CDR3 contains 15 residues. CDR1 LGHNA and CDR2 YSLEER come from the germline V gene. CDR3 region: CASSPAAGVAYEQYF.

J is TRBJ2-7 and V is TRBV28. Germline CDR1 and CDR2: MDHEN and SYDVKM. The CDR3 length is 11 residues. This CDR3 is CASSLTYEQYF.

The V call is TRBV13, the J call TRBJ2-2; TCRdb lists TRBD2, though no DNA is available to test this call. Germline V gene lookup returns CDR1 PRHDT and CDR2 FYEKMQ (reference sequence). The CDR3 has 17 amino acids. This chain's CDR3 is CASSFREREINTGELFF.

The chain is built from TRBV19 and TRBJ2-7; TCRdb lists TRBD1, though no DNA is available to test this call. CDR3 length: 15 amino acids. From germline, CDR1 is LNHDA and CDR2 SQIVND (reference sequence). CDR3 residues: CASSLGTGYSYEQYF.

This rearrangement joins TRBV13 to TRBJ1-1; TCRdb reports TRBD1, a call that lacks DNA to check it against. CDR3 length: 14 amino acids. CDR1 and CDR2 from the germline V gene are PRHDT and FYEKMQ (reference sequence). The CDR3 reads CASSWLGGGTEAFF.

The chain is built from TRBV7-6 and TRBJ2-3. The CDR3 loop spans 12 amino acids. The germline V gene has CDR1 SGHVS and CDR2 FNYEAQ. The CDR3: CASSGEDATQYF.

This CDR3 reads CASSQTSGLQNEQFF. The V and J genes are TRBV12-3 or TRBV12-4 and TRBJ2-1; no DNA is available, so the TRBD2 call from TCRdb remains unchecked. The CDR3 is 15 residues long.

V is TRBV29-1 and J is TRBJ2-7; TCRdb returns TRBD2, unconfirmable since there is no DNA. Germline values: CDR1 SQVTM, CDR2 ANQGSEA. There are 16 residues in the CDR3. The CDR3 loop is CSASIPSNPILGEQYF.

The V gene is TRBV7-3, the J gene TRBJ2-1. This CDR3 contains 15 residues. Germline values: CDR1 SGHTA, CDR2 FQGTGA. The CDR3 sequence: CASSADFSSYNEQFF.

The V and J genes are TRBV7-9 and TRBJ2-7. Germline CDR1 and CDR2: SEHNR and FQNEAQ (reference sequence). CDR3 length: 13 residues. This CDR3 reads CASSLPSAYEQYF.

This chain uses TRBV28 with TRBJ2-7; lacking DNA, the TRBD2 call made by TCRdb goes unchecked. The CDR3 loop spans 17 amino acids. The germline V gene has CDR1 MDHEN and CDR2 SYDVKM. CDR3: CASSTGLAGVGSYEQYF.

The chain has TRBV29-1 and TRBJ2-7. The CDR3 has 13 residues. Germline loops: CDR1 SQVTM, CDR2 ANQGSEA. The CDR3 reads CSVEWENRYEQYF.

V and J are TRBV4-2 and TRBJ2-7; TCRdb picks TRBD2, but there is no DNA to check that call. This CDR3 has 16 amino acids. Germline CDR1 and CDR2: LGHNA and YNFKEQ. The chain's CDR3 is CASSQYFSGGLYEQYF.

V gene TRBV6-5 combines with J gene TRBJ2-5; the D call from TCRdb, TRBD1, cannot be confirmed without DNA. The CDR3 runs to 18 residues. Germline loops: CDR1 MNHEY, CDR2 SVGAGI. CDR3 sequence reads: CASSYPRDSQPGQETQYF.

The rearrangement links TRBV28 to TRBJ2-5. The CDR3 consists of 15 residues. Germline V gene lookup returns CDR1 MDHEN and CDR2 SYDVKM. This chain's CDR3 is CASSLSTVRIDTQYF.

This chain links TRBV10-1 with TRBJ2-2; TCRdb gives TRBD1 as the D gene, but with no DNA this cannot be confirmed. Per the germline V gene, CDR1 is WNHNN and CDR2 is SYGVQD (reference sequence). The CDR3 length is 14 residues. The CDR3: CASTQGVETGELFF.

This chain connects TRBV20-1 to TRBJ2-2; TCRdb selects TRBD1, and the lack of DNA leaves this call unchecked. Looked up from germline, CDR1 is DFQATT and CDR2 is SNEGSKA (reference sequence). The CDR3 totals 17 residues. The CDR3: CSANPLDRGVFTGELFF.

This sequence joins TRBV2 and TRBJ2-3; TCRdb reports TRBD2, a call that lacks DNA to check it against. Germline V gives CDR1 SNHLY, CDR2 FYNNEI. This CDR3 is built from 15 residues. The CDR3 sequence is CASSSSRGSSDTQYF.

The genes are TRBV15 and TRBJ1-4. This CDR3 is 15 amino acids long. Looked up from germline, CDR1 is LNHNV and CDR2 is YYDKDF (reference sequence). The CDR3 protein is CATSTDRDYSEKLFF. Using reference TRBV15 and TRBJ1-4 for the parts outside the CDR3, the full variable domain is DAMVIQNPRYQVTQFGKPVTLSCSQTLNHNVMYWYQQKSSQAPKLLFHYYDKDFNNEADTPDNFQSRRPNTSFCFLDIRSPGLGDTAMYLCATSTDRDYSEKLFFGSGTQLSVL.

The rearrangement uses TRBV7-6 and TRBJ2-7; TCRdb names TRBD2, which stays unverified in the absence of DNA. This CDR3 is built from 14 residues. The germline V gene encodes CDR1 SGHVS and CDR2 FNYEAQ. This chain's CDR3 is CASSPKGGRIEQYF.

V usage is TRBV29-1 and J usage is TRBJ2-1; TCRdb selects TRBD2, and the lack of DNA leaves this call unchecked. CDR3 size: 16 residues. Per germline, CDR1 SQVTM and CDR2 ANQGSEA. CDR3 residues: CSVEAPGDLPYNEQFF.

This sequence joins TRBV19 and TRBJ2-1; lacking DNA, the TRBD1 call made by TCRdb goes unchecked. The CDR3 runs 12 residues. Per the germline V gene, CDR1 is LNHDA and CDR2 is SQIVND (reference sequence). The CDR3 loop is CASSIGGHKQFF. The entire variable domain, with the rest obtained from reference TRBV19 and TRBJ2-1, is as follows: DGGITQSPKYLFRKEGQNVTLSCEQNLNHDAMYWYRQDPGQGLRLIYYSQIVNDFQKGDIAEGYSVSREKKESFPLTVTSAQKNPTAFYLCASSIGGHKQFFGPGTRLTVL.

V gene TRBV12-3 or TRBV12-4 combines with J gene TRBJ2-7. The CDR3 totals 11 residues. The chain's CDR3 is CASSLTLEQYF.

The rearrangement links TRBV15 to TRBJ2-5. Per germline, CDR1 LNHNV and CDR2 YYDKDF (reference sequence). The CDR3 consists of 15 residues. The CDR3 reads CATSRDLPTQETQYF.